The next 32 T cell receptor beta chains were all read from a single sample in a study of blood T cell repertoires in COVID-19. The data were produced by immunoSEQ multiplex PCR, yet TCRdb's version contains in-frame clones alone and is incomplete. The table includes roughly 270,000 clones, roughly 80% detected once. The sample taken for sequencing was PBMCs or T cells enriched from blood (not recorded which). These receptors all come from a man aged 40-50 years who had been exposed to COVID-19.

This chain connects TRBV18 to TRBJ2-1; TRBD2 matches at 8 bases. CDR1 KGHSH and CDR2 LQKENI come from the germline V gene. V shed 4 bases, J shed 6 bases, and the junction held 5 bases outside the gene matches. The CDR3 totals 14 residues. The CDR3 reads CASSRGSGGNEQFF. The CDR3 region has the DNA TGTGCCAGCTCACGGGGCAGCGGGGGCAATGAGCAGTTCTTC.

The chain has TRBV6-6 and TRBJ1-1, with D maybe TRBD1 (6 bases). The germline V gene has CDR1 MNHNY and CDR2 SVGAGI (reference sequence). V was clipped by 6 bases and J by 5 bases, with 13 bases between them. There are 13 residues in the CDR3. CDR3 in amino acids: CASSEQGPTEAFF. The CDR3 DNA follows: TGTGCCAGCAGCGAACAGGGACCGACTGAAGCTTTCTTT.

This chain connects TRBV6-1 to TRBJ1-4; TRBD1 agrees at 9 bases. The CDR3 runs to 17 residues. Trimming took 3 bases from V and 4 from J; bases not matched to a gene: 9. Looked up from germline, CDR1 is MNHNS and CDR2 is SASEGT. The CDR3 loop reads CASSEPGQGIGNEKLFF. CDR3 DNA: TGTGCCAGCAGTGAGCCGGGACAGGGAATAGGTAATGAAAAACTGTTTTTT.

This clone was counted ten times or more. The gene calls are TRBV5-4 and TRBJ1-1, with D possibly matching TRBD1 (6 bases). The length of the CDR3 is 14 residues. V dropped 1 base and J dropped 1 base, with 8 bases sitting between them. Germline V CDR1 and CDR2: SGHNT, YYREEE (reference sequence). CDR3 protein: CASSLTQGNTEAFF. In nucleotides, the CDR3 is TGTGCCAGCAGCTTGACACAGGGGAACACTGAAGCTTTCTTT.

CDR3 in DNA: TGTGCCATCAGTGGTCGAGACTTTACAGATACGCAGTATTTT. It is translated as CAISGRDFTDTQYF. The chain joins TRBV10-3 to TRBJ2-3, with unresolved D. CDR1 ENHRY and CDR2 SYGVKD come from the germline V gene. Trimming cost V 4 bases and J 3 bases, with 11 bases left between them. This CDR3 is built from 14 residues.

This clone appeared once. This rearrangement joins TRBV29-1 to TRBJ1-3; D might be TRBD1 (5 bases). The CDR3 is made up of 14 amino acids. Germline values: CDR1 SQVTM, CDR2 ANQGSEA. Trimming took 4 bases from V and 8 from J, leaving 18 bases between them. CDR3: CSVVQANPGDTIYF. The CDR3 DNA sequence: TGCAGCGTTGTACAGGCCAACCCTGGGGACACCATATATTTT.

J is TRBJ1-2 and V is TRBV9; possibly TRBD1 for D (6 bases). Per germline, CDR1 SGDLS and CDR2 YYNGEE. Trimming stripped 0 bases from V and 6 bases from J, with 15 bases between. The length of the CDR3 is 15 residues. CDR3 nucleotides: TGTGCCAGCAGCGTAGGAAGGGCCAAGGGGGATGGCTACACCTTC. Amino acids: CASSVGRAKGDGYTF.

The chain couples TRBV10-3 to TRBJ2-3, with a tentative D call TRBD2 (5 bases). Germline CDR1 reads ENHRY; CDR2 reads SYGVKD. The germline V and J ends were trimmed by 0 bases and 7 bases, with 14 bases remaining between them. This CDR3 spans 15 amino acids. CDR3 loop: CAISESEGRGNTQYF. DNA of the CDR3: TGTGCCATCAGTGAGTCGGAAGGACGGGGAAATACGCAGTATTTT.

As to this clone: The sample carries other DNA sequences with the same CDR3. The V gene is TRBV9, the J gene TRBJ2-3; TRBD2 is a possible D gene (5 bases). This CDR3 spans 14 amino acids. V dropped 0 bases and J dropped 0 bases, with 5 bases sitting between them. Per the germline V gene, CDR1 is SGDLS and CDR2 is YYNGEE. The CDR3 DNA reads TGTGCCAGCAGCGTAGGCGGGAGCACAGATACGCAGTATTTT. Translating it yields CASSVGGSTDTQYF.

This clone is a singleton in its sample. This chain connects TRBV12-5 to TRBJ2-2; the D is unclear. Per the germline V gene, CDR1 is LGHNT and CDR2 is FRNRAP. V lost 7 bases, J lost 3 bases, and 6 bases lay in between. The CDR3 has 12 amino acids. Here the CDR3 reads CASVIDTGELFF. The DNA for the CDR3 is TGTGCTAGTGTTATAGACACCGGGGAGCTGTTTTTT.

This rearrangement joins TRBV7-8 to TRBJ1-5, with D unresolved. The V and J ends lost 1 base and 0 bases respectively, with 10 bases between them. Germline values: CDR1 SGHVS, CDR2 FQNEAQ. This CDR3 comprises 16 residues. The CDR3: CASSLERTYSNQPQHF. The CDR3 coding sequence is TGTGCCAGCAGCTTAGAGAGAACCTATAGCAATCAGCCCCAGCATTTT.

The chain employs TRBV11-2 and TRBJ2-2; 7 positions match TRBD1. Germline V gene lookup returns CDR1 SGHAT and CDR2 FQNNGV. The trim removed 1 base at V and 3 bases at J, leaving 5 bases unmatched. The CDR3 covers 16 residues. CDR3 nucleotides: TGTGCCAGCAGCTTAGTTGGGCAGGGGGACACCGGGGAGCTGTTTTTT. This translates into CASSLVGQGDTGELFF.

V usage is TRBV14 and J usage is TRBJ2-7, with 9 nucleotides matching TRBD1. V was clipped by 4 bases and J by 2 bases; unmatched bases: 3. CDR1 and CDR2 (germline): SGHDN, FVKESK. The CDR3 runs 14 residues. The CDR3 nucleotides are TGTGCCAGCAGCCGAGGGACAGGGACCTACGAGCAGTACTTC. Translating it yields CASSRGTGTYEQYF.

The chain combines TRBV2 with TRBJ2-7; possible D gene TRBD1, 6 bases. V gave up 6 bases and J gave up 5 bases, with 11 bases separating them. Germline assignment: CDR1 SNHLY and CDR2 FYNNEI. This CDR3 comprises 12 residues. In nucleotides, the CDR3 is TGTGCCAGCAGCGCCAGGACAGACGAGCAGTACTTC. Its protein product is CASSARTDEQYF.

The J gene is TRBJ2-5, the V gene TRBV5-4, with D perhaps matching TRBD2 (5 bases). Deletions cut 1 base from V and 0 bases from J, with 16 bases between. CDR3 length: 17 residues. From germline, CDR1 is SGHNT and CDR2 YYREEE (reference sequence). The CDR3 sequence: CASSLFLRGQYQETQYF. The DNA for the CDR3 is TGTGCCAGCAGCTTGTTTTTAAGAGGGCAGTACCAAGAGACCCAGTACTTC.

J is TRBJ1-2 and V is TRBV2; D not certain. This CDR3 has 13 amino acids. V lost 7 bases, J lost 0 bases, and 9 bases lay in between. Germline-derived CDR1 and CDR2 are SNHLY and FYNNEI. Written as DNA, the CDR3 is TGTGCCAGCACAAGAGAAACTAACTATGGCTACACCTTC. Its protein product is CASTRETNYGYTF.

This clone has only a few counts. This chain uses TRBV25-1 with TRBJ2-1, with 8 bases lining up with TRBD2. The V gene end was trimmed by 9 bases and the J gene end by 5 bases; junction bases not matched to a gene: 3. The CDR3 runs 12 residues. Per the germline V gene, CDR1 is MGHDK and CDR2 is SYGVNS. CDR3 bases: TGTGCCAGTAGCGGGAATAACAATGAGCAGTTCTTC. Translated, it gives CASSGNNNEQFF.

The CDR3 spells CASSQGVSSGGPTKDTQYF. In DNA, the CDR3 is TGCGCCAGCAGCCAAGGGGTTAGTAGCGGGGGCCCCACCAAGGATACGCAGTATTTT. The V gene is TRBV4-1, the J gene TRBJ2-3; TRBD2 matches 9 bases. J lost 6 bases, V lost 1 base, and 17 bases had no gene match. The CDR3 loop spans 19 amino acids. Germline values: CDR1 MGHRA, CDR2 YSYEKL.

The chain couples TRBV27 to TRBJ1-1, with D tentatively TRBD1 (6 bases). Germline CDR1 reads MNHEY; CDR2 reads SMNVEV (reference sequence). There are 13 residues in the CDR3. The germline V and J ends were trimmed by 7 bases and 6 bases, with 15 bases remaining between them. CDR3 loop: CASTQVRGAEAFF. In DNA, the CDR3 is TGTGCCAGCACCCAGGTCAGGGGCGCTGAAGCTTTCTTT.

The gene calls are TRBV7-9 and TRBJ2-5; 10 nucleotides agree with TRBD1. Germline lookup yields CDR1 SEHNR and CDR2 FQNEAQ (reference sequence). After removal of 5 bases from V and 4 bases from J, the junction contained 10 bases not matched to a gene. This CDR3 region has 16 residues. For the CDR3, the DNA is TGTGCCAGCAGCAGCCGCGGGACAGGGGTGGGAGAGACCCAGTACTTC. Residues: CASSSRGTGVGETQYF.

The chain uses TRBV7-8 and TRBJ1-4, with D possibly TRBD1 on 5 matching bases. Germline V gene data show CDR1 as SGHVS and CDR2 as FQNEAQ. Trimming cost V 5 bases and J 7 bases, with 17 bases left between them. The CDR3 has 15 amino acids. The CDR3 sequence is CASSTTAPLGEKLFF. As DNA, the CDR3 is TGTGCCAGCAGCACGACAGCACCTCTCGGTGAAAAACTGTTTTTT.

CDR3 sequence: CASLDRDNSPLHF. The CDR3 bases are TGTGCCAGCTTGGACAGAGATAATTCACCCCTCCACTTT. This chain uses TRBV6-6 with TRBJ1-6; D perhaps matches TRBD1 (6 bases). Per the germline V gene, CDR1 is MNHNY and CDR2 is SVGAGI (reference sequence). V was cut by 8 bases and J by 5 bases, with 10 bases left in between. The CDR3 is made up of 13 amino acids.

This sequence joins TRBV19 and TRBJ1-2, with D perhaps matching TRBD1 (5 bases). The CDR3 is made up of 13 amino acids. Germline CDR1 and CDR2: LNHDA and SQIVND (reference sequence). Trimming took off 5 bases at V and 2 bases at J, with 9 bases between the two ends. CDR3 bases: TGTGCCAGTAGTTTGACAGTAAACTATGGCTACACCTTC. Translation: CASSLTVNYGYTF.

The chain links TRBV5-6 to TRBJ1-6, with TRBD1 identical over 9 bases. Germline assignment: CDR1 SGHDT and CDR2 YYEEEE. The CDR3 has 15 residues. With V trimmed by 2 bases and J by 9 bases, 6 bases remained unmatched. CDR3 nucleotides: TGTGCCAGCAGCTTAAATACAGGGGGCGGTTCACCCCTCCACTTT. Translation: CASSLNTGGGSPLHF.

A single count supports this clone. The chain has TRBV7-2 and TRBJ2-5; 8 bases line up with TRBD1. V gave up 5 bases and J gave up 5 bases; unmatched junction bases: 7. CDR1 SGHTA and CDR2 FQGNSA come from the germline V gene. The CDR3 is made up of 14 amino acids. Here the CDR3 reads CASSPVRGRETQYF. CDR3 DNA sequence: TGTGCCAGCAGCCCCGTCAGGGGGCGCGAGACCCAGTACTTC. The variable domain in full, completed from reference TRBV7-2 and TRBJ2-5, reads GAGVSQSPSNKVTEKGKDVELRCDPISGHTALYWYRQSLGQGLEFLIYFQGNSAPDKSGLPSDRFSAERTGGSVSTLTIQRTQQEDSAVYLCASSPVRGRETQYFGPGTRLLVL.

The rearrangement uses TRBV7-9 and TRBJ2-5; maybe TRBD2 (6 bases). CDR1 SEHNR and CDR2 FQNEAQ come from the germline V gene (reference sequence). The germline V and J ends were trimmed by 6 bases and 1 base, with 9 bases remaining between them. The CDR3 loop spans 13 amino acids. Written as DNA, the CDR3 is TGTGCCAGCAGATCGGGACTCCAAGAGACCCAGTACTTC. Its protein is CASRSGLQETQYF.

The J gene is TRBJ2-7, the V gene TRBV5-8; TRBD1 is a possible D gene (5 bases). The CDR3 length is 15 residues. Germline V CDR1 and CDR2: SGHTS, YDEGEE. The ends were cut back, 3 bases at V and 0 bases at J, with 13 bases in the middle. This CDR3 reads CASSSLTANSYEQYF. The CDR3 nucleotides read TGTGCCAGCAGCTCGTTGACAGCTAACTCCTACGAGCAGTACTTC.

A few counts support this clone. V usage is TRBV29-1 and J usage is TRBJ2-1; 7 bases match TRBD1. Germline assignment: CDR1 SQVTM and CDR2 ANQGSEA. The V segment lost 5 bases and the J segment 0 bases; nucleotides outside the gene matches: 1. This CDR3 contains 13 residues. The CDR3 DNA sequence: TGCAGCGTTCAGGGGGACTCCTACAATGAGCAGTTCTTC. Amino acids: CSVQGDSYNEQFF.

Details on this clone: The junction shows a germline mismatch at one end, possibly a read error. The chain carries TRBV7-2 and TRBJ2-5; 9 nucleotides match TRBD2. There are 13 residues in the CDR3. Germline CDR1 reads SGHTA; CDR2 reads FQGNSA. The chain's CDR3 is CASSVAGAETQYF. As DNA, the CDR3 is TGTGCCAGCAGCGTAGCGGGAGCGGAGACCCAGTACTTC.

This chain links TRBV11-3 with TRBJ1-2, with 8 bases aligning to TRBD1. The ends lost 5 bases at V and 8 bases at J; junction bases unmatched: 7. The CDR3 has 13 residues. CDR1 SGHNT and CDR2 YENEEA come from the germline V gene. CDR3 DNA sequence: TGTGCCAGCAGCCAAAATACAGGGGGAGGCTACACCTTC. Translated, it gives CASSQNTGGGYTF.

CDR3 sequence (DNA): TGTGCCAGCAGTTATAAATTTAACACTGAAGCTTTCTTT. Residues: CASSYKFNTEAFF. The J gene is TRBJ1-1, the V gene TRBV2; D gene uncertain. The CDR3 spans 13 residues. Trimming cost V 5 bases and J 2 bases, with 9 bases left between them. From germline, CDR1 is SNHLY and CDR2 FYNNEI.

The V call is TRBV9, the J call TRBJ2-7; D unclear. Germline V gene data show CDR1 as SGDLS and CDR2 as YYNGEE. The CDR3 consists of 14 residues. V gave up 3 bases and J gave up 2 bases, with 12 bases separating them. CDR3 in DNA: TGTGCCAGCAGCGCCCTCCCCGAGGCCTACGAGCAGTACTTC. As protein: CASSALPEAYEQYF.